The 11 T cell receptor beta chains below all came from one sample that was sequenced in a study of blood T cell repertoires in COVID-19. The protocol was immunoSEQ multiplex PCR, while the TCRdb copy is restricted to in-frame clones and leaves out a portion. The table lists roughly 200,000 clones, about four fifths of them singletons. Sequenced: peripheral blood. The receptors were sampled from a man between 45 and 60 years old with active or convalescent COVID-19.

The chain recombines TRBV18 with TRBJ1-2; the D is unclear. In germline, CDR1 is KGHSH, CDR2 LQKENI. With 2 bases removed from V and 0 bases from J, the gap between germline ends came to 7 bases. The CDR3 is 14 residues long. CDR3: CASSPGRSNYGYTF. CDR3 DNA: TGTGCCAGCTCACCAGGCAGATCTAACTATGGCTACACCTTC.

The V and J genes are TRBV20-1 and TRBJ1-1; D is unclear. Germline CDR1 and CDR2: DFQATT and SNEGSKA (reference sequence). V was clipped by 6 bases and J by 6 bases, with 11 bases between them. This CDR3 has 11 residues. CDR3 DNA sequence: TGCAGTGCCCCAGTTGTGGCTGAAGCTTTCTTT. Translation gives CSAPVVAEAFF.

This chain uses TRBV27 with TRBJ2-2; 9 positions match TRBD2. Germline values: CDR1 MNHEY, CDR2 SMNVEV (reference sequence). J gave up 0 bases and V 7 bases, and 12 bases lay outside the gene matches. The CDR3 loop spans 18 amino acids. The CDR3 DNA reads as TGTGCCAGCACCTCCAGGCTAGCGGGGTTCGCGAACACCGGGGAGCTGTTTTTT. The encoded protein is CASTSRLAGFANTGELFF.

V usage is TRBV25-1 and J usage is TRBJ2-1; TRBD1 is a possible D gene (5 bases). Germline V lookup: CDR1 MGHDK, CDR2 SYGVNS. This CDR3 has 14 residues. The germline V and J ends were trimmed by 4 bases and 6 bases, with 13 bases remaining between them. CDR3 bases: TGTGCCAGCAGTGGGAACCTCAGGGCCAATGAGCAGTTCTTC. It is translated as CASSGNLRANEQFF.

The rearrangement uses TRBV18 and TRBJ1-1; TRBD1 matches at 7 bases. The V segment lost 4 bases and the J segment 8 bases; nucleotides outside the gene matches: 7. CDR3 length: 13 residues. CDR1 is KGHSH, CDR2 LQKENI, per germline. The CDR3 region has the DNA TGTGCCAGCTCACTCGGACAGGAGAAAGAAGCTTTCTTT. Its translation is CASSLGQEKEAFF.

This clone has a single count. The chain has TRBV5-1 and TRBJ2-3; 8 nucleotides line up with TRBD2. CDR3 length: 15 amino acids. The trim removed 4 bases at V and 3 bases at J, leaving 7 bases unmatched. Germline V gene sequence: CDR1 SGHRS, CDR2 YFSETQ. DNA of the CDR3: TGCGCCAGCAGCGCCTCGGGGGGGCCGACAGATACGCAGTATTTT. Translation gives CASSASGGPTDTQYF.

CDR3 sequence reads: CAWSVPWDARGYGYTF. CDR3 sequence (DNA): TGTGCCTGGAGTGTACCCTGGGACGCCAGGGGCTATGGCTACACCTTC. The chain carries TRBV30 and TRBJ1-2, with D maybe TRBD1 (6 bases). Trimming removed 0 bases at V and 4 bases at J, with 18 bases between. This CDR3 is built from 16 residues. CDR1 is GTSNPN, CDR2 SVGIG, per germline (reference sequence).

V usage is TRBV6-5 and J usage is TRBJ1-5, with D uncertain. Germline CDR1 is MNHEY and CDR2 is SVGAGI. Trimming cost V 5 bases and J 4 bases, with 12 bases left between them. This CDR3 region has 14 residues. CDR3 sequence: CASSPTVGNQPQHF. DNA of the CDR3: TGTGCCAGCAGTCCGACGGTCGGGAATCAGCCCCAGCATTTT.

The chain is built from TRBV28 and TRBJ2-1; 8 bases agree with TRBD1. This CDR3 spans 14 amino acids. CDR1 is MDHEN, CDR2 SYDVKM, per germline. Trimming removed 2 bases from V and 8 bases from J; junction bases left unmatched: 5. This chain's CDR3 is CASSLRKTGDEQFF. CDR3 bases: TGTGCCAGCAGTTTAAGGAAGACAGGGGATGAGCAGTTCTTC.

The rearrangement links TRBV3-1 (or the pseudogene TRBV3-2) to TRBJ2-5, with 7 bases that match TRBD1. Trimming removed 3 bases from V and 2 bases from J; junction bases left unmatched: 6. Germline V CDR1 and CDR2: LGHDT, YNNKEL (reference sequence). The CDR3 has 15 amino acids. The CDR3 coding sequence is TGTGCCAGCAGCCAGGTGAGGGGGCCGCAAGAGACCCAGTACTTC. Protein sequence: CASSQVRGPQETQYF.

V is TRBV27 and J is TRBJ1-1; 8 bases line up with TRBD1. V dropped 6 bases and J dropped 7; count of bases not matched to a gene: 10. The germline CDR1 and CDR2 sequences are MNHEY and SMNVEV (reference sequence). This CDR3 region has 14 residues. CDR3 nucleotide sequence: TGTGCCAGCAGAATCGGGACAGGTCTTGGTGAAGCTTTCTTT. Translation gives CASRIGTGLGEAFF.